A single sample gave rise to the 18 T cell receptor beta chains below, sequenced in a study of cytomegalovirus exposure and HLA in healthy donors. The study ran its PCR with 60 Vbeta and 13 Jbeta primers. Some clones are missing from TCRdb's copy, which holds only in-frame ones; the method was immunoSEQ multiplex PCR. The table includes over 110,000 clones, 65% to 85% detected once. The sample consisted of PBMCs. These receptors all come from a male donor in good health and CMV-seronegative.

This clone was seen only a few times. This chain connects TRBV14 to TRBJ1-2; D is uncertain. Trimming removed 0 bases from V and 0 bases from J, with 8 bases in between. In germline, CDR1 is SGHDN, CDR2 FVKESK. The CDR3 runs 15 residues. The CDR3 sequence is CASSQELISNYGYTF. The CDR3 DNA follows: TGTGCCAGCAGCCAAGAACTGATTTCTAACTATGGCTACACCTTC.

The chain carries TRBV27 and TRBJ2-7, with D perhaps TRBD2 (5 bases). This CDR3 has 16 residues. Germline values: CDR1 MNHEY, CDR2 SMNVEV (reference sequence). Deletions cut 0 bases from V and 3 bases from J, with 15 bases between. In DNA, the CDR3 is TGTGCCAGCAGTTTATCGACGGGTAGCGCTCGCTACGAGCAGTACTTC. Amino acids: CASSLSTGSARYEQYF.

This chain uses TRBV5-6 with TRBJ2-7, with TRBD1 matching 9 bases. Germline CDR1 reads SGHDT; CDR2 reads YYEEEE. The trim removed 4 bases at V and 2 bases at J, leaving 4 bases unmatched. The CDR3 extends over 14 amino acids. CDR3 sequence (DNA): TGTGCCAGCAGCACCGGACAGGGGCCCTACGAGCAGTACTTC. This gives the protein CASSTGQGPYEQYF.

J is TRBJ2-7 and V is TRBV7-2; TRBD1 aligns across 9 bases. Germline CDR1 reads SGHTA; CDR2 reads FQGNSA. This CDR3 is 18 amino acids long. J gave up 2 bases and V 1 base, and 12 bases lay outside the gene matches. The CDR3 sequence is CASSLVGLLGDRAYEQYF. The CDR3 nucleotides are TGTGCCAGCAGCTTAGTAGGGCTTTTGGGGGACAGGGCCTACGAGCAGTACTTC. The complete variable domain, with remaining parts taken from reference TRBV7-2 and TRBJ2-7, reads GAGVSQSPSNKVTEKGKDVELRCDPISGHTALYWYRQSLGQGLEFLIYFQGNSAPDKSGLPSDRFSAERTGGSVSTLTIQRTQQEDSAVYLCASSLVGLLGDRAYEQYFGPGTRLTVT.

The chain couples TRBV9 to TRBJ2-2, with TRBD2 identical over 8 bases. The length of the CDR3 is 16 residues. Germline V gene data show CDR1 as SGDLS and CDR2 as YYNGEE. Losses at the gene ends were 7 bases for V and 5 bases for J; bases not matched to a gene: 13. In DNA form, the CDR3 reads TGTGCCAGCCGGAGCGGGAGTCAACCAGGAACCGGGGAGCTGTTTTTT. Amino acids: CASRSGSQPGTGELFF. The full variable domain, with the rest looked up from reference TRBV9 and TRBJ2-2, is DSGVTQTPKHLITATGQRVTLRCSPRSGDLSVYWYQQSLDQGLQFLIQYYNGEERAKGNILERFSAQQFPDLHSELNLSSLELGDSALYFCASRSGSQPGTGELFFGEGSRLTVL.

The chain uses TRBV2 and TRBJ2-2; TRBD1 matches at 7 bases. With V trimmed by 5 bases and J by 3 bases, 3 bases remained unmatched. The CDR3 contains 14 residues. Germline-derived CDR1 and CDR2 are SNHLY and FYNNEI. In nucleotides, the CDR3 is TGTGCCAGCAGTCCCGACAGGGACACCGGGGAGCTGTTTTTT. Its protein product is CASSPDRDTGELFF.

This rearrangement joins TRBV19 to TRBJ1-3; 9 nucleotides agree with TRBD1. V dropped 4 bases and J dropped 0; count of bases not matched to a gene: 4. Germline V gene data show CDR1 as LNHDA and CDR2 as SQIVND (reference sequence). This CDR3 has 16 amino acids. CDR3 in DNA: TGTGCCAGTAGTAGAAACAGGGGGCCCTCTGGAAACACCATATATTTT. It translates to CASSRNRGPSGNTIYF. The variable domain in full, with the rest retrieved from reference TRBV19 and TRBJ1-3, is DGGITQSPKYLFRKEGQNVTLSCEQNLNHDAMYWYRQDPGQGLRLIYYSQIVNDFQKGDIAEGYSVSREKKESFPLTVTSAQKNPTAFYLCASSRNRGPSGNTIYFGEGSWLTVV.

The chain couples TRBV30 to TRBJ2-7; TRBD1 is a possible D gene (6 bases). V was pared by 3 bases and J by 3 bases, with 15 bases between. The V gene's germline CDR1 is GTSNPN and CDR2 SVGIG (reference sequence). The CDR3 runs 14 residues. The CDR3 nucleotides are TGTGCCTGGAGCTGGGGGCGGGCCTACTACGAGCAGTACTTC. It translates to CAWSWGRAYYEQYF.

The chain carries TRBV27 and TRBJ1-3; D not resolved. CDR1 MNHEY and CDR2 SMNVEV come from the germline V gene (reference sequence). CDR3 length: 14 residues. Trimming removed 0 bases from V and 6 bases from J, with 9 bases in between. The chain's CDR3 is CASSLSRSLNTIYF. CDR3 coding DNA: TGTGCCAGCAGTTTATCGAGATCATTAAACACCATATATTTT.

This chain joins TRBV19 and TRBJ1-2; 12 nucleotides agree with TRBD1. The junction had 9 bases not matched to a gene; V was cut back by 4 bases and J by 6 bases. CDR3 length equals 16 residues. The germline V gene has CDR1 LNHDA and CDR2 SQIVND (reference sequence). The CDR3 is CASSTSGQGASNGYTF. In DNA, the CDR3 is TGTGCCAGTAGTACCTCGGGACAGGGGGCATCGAATGGCTACACCTTC.

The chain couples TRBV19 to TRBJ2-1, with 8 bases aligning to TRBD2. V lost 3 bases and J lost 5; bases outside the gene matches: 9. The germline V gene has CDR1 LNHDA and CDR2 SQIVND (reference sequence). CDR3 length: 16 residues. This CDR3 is CASSIGTRGSNNEQFF. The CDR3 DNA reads TGTGCCAGTAGTATCGGGACTAGAGGGAGCAACAATGAGCAGTTCTTC.

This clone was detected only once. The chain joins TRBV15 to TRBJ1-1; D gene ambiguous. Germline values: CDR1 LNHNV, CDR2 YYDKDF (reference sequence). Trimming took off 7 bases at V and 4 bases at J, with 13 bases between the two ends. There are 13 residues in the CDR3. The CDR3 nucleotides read TGTGCCACCAATCATATTCGGGGCACTGAAGCTTTCTTT. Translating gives CATNHIRGTEAFF.

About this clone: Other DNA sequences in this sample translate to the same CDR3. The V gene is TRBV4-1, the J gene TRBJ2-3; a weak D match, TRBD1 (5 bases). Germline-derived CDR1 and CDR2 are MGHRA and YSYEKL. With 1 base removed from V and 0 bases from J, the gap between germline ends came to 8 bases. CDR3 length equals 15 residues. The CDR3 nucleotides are TGCGCCAGCAGCCAAGTAGGGGCTAGCACAGATACGCAGTATTTT. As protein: CASSQVGASTDTQYF.

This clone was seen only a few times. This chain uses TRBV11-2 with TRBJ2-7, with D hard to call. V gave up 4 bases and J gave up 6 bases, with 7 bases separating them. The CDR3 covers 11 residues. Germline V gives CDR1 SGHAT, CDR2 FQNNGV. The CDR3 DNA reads TGTGCCAGCAGCTCCCAGGTCGAGCAGTACTTC. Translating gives CASSSQVEQYF. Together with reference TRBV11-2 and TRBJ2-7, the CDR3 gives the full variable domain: EAGVAQSPRYKIIEKRQSVAFWCNPISGHATLYWYQQILGQGPKLLIQFQNNGVVDDSQLPKDRFSAERLKGVDSTLKIQPAKLEDSAVYLCASSSQVEQYFGPGTRLTVT.

The CDR3 DNA is TGTGCCAGCAGCCAAGATGGGGGACAGATCTACAATGAGCAGTTCTTC. Translating gives CASSQDGGQIYNEQFF. The chain has TRBV14 and TRBJ2-1, with 7 bases fitting TRBD1. V lost 0 bases, J lost 3 bases, and 5 bases stayed unmatched. The CDR3 runs 16 residues. Looked up from germline, CDR1 is SGHDN and CDR2 is FVKESK. Looking up the rest from reference TRBV14 and TRBJ2-1 gives the full variable domain: EAGVTQFPSHSVIEKGQTVTLRCDPISGHDNLYWYRRVMGKEIKFLLHFVKESKQDESGMPNNRFLAERTGGTYSTLKVQPAELEDSGVYFCASSQDGGQIYNEQFFGPGTRLTVL.

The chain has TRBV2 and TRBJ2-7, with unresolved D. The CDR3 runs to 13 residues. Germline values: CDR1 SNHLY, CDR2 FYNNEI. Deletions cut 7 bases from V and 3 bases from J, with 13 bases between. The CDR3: CASTLTSGYEQYF. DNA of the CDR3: TGTGCCAGCACCCTGACGTCGGGCTACGAGCAGTACTTC.

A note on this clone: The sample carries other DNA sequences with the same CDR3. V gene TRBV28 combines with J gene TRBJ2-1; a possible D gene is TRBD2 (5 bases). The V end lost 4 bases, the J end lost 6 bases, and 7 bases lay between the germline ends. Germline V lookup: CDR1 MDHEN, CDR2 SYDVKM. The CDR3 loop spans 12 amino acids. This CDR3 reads CASSSSGNEQFF. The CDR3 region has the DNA TGTGCCAGCAGTTCAAGCGGCAATGAGCAGTTCTTC.

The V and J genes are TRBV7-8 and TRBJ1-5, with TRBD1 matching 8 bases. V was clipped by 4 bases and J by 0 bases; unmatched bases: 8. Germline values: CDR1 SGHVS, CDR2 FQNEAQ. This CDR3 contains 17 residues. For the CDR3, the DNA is TGTGCCAGCAGCTCCCGGACAGGGTTCAATAGCAATCAGCCCCAGCATTTT. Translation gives CASSSRTGFNSNQPQHF.